Listed here are 22 T cell receptor beta chains from one sample, sequenced in a study of blood T cell repertoires in COVID-19. The protocol was immunoSEQ multiplex PCR, while the TCRdb copy is restricted to in-frame clones and leaves out a portion. The table lists around 380,000 clones, more than 65% of them singletons. Sequencing input: peripheral blood. The source is a human donor with acute or convalescent COVID-19. The donor label of this sample is uncertain.

This clone has just one count. This chain joins TRBV6-6 and TRBJ2-2; no reliable D call. The CDR3 is 16 amino acids. CDR1 MNHNY and CDR2 SVGAGI come from the germline V gene (reference sequence). V was trimmed by 6 bases and J by 1 base, leaving 15 bases between them. This CDR3 reads CASRAPAARNTGELFF. In DNA, the CDR3 is TGTGCCAGCAGAGCGCCTGCAGCTAGGAACACCGGGGAGCTGTTTTTT.

The chain joins TRBV7-6 to TRBJ2-5, with 9 bases fitting TRBD2. There are 15 residues in the CDR3. CDR1 and CDR2 from the germline V gene are SGHVS and FNYEAQ. Germline trimming cut 7 bases from V and 0 bases from J; bases unmatched to any gene: 6. CDR3 region: CASTLLAGHQETQYF. The CDR3 nucleotides read TGTGCCAGCACCTTGCTAGCGGGACACCAAGAGACCCAGTACTTC.

V gene TRBV10-3 combines with J gene TRBJ2-1, with TRBD2 matching 8 bases. CDR1 is ENHRY and CDR2 is SYGVKD in the germline V gene. This CDR3 has 15 residues. V shed 0 bases and J 11 bases; nucleotides not matched to a gene: 9. CDR3 bases: TGTGCCATCAGTGAGTCGACGGGGGGGGCCCCCCAGCAGTTCTTC. As protein: CAISESTGGAPQQFF.

The V call is TRBV7-7, the J call TRBJ2-2; no firm D call. There are 13 residues in the CDR3. The ends were cut back, 2 bases at V and 8 bases at J, with 9 bases in the middle. In germline, CDR1 is SSHAT, CDR2 FNYEAQ (reference sequence). CDR3 in DNA: TGTGCCAGCAGCTTAACATCCATGGGGGAGCTGTTTTTT. Its translation is CASSLTSMGELFF.

The V call is TRBV2, the J call TRBJ1-1; a weak D match, TRBD1 (5 bases). V lost 4 bases to trimming and J lost 2 bases, with 11 bases between them. This CDR3 spans 14 amino acids. Germline CDR1 is SNHLY and CDR2 is FYNNEI. This CDR3 reads CASSGGRYNTEAFF. As DNA, the CDR3 is TGTGCCAGCAGTGGGGGCAGGTATAACACTGAAGCTTTCTTT.

This clone is a singleton in its sample. The gene calls are TRBV7-2 and TRBJ2-7, with 9 bases fitting TRBD1. There are 13 residues in the CDR3. Germline CDR1 and CDR2: SGHTA and FQGNSA. V trimming: 6 bases; J trimming: 10 bases; junction bases outside the gene matches: 10. The DNA for the CDR3 is TGTGCCAGCAGTTGGGGACAGGGCAAACCCCAGTACTTC. Protein product: CASSWGQGKPQYF.

This chain connects TRBV11-2 to TRBJ2-1; D is perhaps TRBD1 (5 bases). In germline, CDR1 is SGHAT, CDR2 FQNNGV. CDR3 length: 17 residues. V was clipped by 0 bases and J by 0 bases, with 12 bases between them. The CDR3 protein is CASSLDLGASSYNEQFF. The CDR3 region has the DNA TGTGCCAGCAGCTTAGATCTAGGGGCGAGCTCCTACAATGAGCAGTTCTTC.

The chain carries TRBV6-5 and TRBJ1-2; 12 bases map to TRBD1. CDR1 MNHEY and CDR2 SVGAGI come from the germline V gene. V shed 8 bases and J 6 bases; nucleotides not matched to a gene: 10. CDR3 length: 15 residues. This CDR3 is CASSLEGDRGHGYTF. The DNA of the CDR3 is TGTGCCAGCTCTCTAGAAGGGGACAGGGGGCATGGCTACACCTTC.

This clone came up once. The chain couples TRBV5-4 to TRBJ2-1; TRBD2 aligns across 10 bases. V was pared by 9 bases and J by 0 bases, with 6 bases of the junction left unmatched. The CDR3 runs to 15 residues. In germline, CDR1 is SGHNT, CDR2 YYREEE (reference sequence). This CDR3 is CAIGTSANSYNEQFF. The CDR3 region has the DNA TGTGCCATCGGGACTAGCGCTAACTCCTACAATGAGCAGTTCTTC.

This clone has a handful of counts. The chain combines TRBV4-1 with TRBJ2-2, with TRBD2 matching 15 bases. The CDR3 contains 20 residues. V trimming: 0 bases; J trimming: 2 bases; junction bases outside the gene matches: 7. Germline CDR1 reads MGHRA; CDR2 reads YSYEKL. In DNA form, the CDR3 reads TGCGCCAGCAGCCAAGATGGCCCGGGACTAGCGGGAGGAAACACCGGGGAGCTGTTTTTT. Translating it yields CASSQDGPGLAGGNTGELFF.

This rearrangement joins TRBV3-1 (or the pseudogene TRBV3-2) to TRBJ2-7, with 10 nucleotides matching TRBD2. The CDR3 has 14 amino acids. Germline CDR1 is LGHDT and CDR2 is YNNKEL (reference sequence). The trim removed 6 bases at V and 3 bases at J, leaving 5 bases unmatched. CDR3 nucleotides: TGTGCCAGCAGGGGGACTAGCGACATCTACGAGCAGTACTTC. Translation: CASRGTSDIYEQYF.

The chain uses TRBV2 and TRBJ2-7; D might be TRBD2 (6 bases). Germline V gene lookup returns CDR1 SNHLY and CDR2 FYNNEI. V was pared by 7 bases and J by 5 bases, with 15 bases between. The CDR3 consists of 13 residues. Written as DNA, the CDR3 is TGTGCCAGCATCAACCAGGGAGGCGACGAGCAGTACTTC. Protein product: CASINQGGDEQYF.

The rearrangement joins TRBV5-6 to TRBJ1-1, with TRBD1 identical over 8 bases. This CDR3 has 17 amino acids. The V segment lost 4 bases and the J segment 5 bases; nucleotides outside the gene matches: 16. Germline V gene sequence: CDR1 SGHDT, CDR2 YYEEEE. The CDR3 reads CASSQLTGALSRTEAFF. For the CDR3, the DNA is TGTGCCAGCAGCCAGTTGACAGGGGCGCTAAGTAGGACTGAAGCTTTCTTT. Complete variable domain (other parts from reference TRBV5-6 and TRBJ1-1): DAGVTQSPTHLIKTRGQQVTLRCSPKSGHDTVSWYQQALGQGPQFIFQYYEEEERQRGNFPDRFSGHQFPNYSSELNVNALLLGDSALYLCASSQLTGALSRTEAFFGQGTRLTVV.

This sequence joins TRBV25-1 and TRBJ2-4, with 9 bases fitting TRBD1. The CDR3 runs to 16 residues. V was pared by 5 bases and J by 4 bases, with 9 bases of the junction left unmatched. Per the germline V gene, CDR1 is MGHDK and CDR2 is SYGVNS. CDR3 DNA: TGTGCCAGCAGTTCCCGACCGGGACAGGGAAAAAACATTCAGTACTTC. Translated, it gives CASSSRPGQGKNIQYF.

This chain connects TRBV4-2 to TRBJ1-1, with D perhaps TRBD1 (6 bases). Germline V CDR1 and CDR2: LGHNA, YNFKEQ. Trimming took 3 bases from V and 11 from J, leaving 13 bases between them. The CDR3 is 12 residues long. The CDR3 DNA follows: TGTGCCAGCAGCCAGGCGGGGGCGAGGGCTTTCTTT. This gives the protein CASSQAGARAFF.

There are a few counts of this clone. V is TRBV2 and J is TRBJ1-5; TRBD1 aligns across 8 bases. The CDR3 contains 14 residues. Looked up from germline, CDR1 is SNHLY and CDR2 is FYNNEI. J gave up 4 bases and V 5 bases, and 4 bases lay outside the gene matches. CDR3: CASSLDRVNQPQHF. The CDR3 coding sequence is TGTGCCAGCAGTCTGGACAGGGTAAATCAGCCCCAGCATTTT.

This clone was observed once. The genes are TRBV19 and TRBJ1-3; D is unclear. CDR1 is LNHDA and CDR2 is SQIVND in the germline V gene (reference sequence). The CDR3 covers 13 residues. With 5 bases removed from V and 0 bases from J, the gap between germline ends came to 5 bases. The CDR3 loop is CASSSGSGNTIYF. In nucleotides, the CDR3 is TGTGCCAGTAGTTCGGGCTCTGGAAACACCATATATTTT.

The chain uses TRBV14 and TRBJ2-2; TRBD2 is a possible D gene (6 bases). The germline gives CDR1 SGHDN, CDR2 FVKESK. The V end lost 2 bases, the J end lost 2 bases, and 12 bases lay between the germline ends. The CDR3 spans 16 residues. The CDR3 sequence: CASSQRTGVNTGELFF. CDR3 sequence (DNA): TGTGCCAGCAGCCAACGGACGGGAGTCAACACCGGGGAGCTGTTTTTT.

The rearrangement links TRBV18 to TRBJ1-5, with 8 bases aligning to TRBD1. Trimming removed 2 bases from V and 0 bases from J; junction bases left unmatched: 0. In germline, CDR1 is KGHSH, CDR2 LQKENI. The CDR3 has 15 amino acids. CDR3 loop: CASSPTGGSNQPQHF. DNA for the CDR3: TGTGCCAGCTCACCAACAGGGGGTAGCAATCAGCCCCAGCATTTT. Drawing the rest from reference TRBV18 and TRBJ1-5, the complete variable domain is NAGVMQNPRHLVRRRGQEARLRCSPMKGHSHVYWYRQLPEEGLKFMVYLQKENIIDESGMPKERFSAEFPKEGPSILRIQQVVRGDSAAYFCASSPTGGSNQPQHFGDGTRLSIL.

This clone was picked up many times. V is TRBV28 and J is TRBJ1-1; no clear D. This CDR3 is built from 14 residues. Germline loops: CDR1 MDHEN, CDR2 SYDVKM. V was clipped by 4 bases and J by 3 bases, with 12 bases between them. The CDR3 DNA is TGTGCCAGCAGTTCAGGAGGCGGTCACACTGAAGCTTTCTTT. It codes for CASSSGGGHTEAFF.

The V gene is TRBV7-8, the J gene TRBJ1-5, with 11 positions matching TRBD1. Germline V gene data show CDR1 as SGHVS and CDR2 as FQNEAQ. Losses at the gene ends were 5 bases for V and 1 base for J; bases not matched to a gene: 16. This CDR3 comprises 20 residues. CDR3: CASSQGAGTGGRWSNQPQHF. The CDR3 DNA reads as TGTGCCAGCAGCCAAGGGGCGGGGACAGGGGGAAGGTGGAGCAATCAGCCCCAGCATTTT.

This clone has more than one count but fewer than ten. The J gene is TRBJ2-7, the V gene TRBV27; 8 nucleotides match TRBD2. V lost 2 bases to trimming and J lost 7 bases; unmatched junction nucleotides: 7. CDR3 length: 14 amino acids. Germline V CDR1 and CDR2: MNHEY, SMNVEV (reference sequence). CDR3 loop: CASSLVSRGGEQYF. CDR3 sequence (DNA): TGTGCCAGCAGTTTAGTCTCCCGCGGGGGGGAGCAGTACTTC.